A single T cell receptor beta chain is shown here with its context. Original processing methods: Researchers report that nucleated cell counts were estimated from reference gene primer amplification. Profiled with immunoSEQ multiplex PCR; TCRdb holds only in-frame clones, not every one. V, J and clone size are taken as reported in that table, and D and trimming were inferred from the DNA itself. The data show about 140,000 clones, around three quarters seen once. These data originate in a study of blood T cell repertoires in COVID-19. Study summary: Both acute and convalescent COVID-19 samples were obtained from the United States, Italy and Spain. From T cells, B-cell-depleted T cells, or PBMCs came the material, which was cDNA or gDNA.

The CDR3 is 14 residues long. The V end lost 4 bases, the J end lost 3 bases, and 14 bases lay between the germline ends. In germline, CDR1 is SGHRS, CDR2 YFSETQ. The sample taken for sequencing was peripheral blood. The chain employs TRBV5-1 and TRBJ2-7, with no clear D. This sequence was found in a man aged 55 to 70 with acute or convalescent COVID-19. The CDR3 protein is CASSLLERSYEQYF. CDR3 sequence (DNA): TGCGCCAGCAGCCTGCTGGAGAGGAGCTACGAGCAGTACTTC.